This T cell receptor beta chain emerged from a study of CD8+CD57+ T cells in acquired aplastic anemia. Germline lookup yields CDR1 DFQATT and CDR2 SNEGSKA (reference sequence). The germline V and J ends were trimmed by 6 bases and 3 bases, with 15 bases remaining between them. There are 13 residues in the CDR3. Study observations and caveats: Patients versus controls showed no significant CD8+ Simpson's diversity difference. Patients shared just under 30 CD8+ CDR3 sequences with controls.

Genomic DNA was employed as the template in profiling TCR beta VDJ and CDR3. MiXCR was run by TCRdb on the reads, yielding one entry per CDR3 protein. The sample comprises over 150,000 distinct CDR3 sequences, around half of which are singletons, and roughly 15% rests with the top ten. This clonotype has only a few counts. What it binds is not known. The clonotype originates from a human donor in good health, serving as a control. The rearrangement uses TRBV20-1 and TRBJ2-7; D remains unclear. Sequenced material: sorted CD4+, CD8+, or CD8+CD57+ T cells (not recorded which) from PBMCs. The CDR3 sequence: CSAKSPTHYEQYF. CDR3 DNA: TGCAGTGCCAAGAGCCCCACTCACTACGAGCAGTACTTC.